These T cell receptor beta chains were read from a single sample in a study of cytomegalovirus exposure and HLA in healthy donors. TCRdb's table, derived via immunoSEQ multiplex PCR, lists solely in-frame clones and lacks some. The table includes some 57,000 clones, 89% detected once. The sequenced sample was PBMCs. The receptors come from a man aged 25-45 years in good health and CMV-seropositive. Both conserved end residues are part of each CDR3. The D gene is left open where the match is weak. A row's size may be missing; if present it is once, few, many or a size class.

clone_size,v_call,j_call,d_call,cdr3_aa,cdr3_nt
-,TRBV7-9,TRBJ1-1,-,CASSSGLNTEAFF,TGTGCCAGCAGCAGCGGACTGAACACTGAAGCTTTCTTT
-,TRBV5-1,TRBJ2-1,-,CASSLVAAQALFF,TGCGCCAGCAGCTTGGTAGCGGCCCAGGCCCTGTTCTTC
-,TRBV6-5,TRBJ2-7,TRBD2,CASTPGTSGSYEQYF,TGTGCCAGCACCCCCGGGACTAGCGGCTCGTACGAGCAGTACTTC
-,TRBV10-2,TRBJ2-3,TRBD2,CASSVAGPTDTQYF,TGCGCCAGCAGTGTAGCGGGACCCACAGATACGCAGTATTTT
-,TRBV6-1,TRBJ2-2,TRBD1,CASGTDRGPGELFF,TGTGCCAGCGGGACGGACAGGGGCCCCGGGGAGCTGTTTTTT
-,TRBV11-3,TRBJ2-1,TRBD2,CASSPRDYYNEQFF,TGTGCCAGCAGCCCCCGGGACTATTACAATGAGCAGTTCTTC
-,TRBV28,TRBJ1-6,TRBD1,CASETPGQGNSPLHF,TGTGCCAGCGAGACCCCGGGACAGGGAAATTCACCCCTCCACTTT
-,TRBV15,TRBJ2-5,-,CATSPSTGQETQYF,TGTGCCACCAGCCCTTCGACAGGTCAGGAGACCCAGTACTTC
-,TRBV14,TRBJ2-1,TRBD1,CASSRDRFSYNEQFF,TGTGCCAGCAGCCGGGACAGATTCTCCTACAATGAGCAGTTCTTC
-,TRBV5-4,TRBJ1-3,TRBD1,CASSLEGGRGNTIYF,TGTGCCAGCAGCTTGGAAGGGGGCCGTGGAAACACCATATATTTT
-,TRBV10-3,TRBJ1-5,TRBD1,CAISASTGGNQPQHF,TGTGCCATCAGCGCTTCGACAGGGGGCAATCAGCCCCAGCATTTT
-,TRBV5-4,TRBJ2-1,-,CASSWRQNNEQFF,TGTGCCAGCAGCTGGCGGCAGAACAATGAGCAGTTCTTC
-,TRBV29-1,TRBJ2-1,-,CSGSGAPSSYNEQFF,TGCAGCGGCTCAGGGGCCCCGAGCTCCTACAATGAGCAGTTCTTC
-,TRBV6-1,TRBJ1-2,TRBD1,CASRGTGYYGYTF,TGTGCCAGCAGAGGGACAGGGTACTATGGCTACACCTTC
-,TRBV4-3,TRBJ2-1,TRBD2,CASSQALAGGNEQFF,TGCGCCAGCAGCCAAGCCCTAGCGGGAGGCAATGAGCAGTTCTTC
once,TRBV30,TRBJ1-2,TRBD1,CAWSAGQGANYGYTF,TGTGCCTGGAGTGCGGGACAGGGGGCAAACTATGGCTACACCTTC
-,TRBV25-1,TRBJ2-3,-,CASSAPLGGAKEDTQYF,TGTGCCAGCAGTGCGCCCCTGGGGGGGGCAAAGGAAGATACGCAGTATTTT
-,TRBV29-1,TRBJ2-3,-,CSASKDFSDTQYF,TGCAGCGCCTCGAAGGACTTTTCAGATACGCAGTATTTT
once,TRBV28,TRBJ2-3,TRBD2,CASSETSGRALDTQYF,TGTGCCAGCAGTGAGACTAGCGGGAGGGCCTTAGATACGCAGTATTTT
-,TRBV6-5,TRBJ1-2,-,CASSTGGLDGYTF,TGTGCCAGCAGTACAGGAGGGTTGGATGGCTACACCTTC
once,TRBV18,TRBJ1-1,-,CASSPPTGQLAATEAFF,TGTGCCAGCTCACCACCCACAGGGCAATTGGCGGCGACTGAAGCTTTCTTT
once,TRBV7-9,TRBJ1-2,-,CASTIGAGITYGYTF,TGTGCCAGCACTATAGGGGCAGGGATAACCTATGGCTACACCTTC
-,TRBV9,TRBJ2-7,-,CASSVGGEDEQYF,TGTGCCAGCAGCGTGGGGGGAGAGGACGAGCAGTACTTC
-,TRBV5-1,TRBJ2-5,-,CASSLPAEGETQYF,TGCGCCAGCAGCTTACCAGCGGAAGGGGAGACCCAGTACTTC
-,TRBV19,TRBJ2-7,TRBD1,CASSTGQGGTYEQYF,TGTGCCAGTAGCACGGGACAGGGAGGAACCTACGAGCAGTACTTC
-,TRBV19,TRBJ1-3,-,CASSIQGTGNTIYF,TGTGCCAGTAGTATACAGGGGACGGGAAACACCATATATTTT
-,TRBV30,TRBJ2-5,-,CAWSVKGAGVEGETQYF,TGTGCCTGGAGTGTAAAAGGGGCAGGGGTCGAGGGAGAGACCCAGTACTTC
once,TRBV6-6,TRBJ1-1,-,CASSYSPRQSEAFF,TGTGCCAGCAGTTACTCCCCCAGACAGAGTGAAGCTTTCTTT
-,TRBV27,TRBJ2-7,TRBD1,CASSFQDTGGEQYF,TGTGCCAGCAGTTTCCAAGATACAGGGGGCGAGCAGTACTTC
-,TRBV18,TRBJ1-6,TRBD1,CASSPGQGTGNSPLHF,TGTGCCAGCTCACCGGGACAGGGGACCGGGAATTCACCCCTCCACTTT
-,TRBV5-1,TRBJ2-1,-,CASSPSSGSNNEQFF,TGCGCCAGCAGCCCATCCTCGGGGAGCAACAATGAGCAGTTCTTC
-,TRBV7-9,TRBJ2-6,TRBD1,CASSFPTGVGANVLTF,TGTGCCAGCAGCTTCCCCACAGGGGTTGGGGCCAACGTCCTGACTTTC
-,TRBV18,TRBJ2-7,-,CASSPSGLRSSYEQYF,TGTGCCAGCTCACCTTCGGGGTTACGGAGCTCCTACGAGCAGTACTTC
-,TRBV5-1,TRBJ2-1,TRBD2,CASSLVTSGRAEQFF,TGCGCCAGCAGCTTGGTCACTAGCGGGAGGGCGGAGCAGTTCTTC
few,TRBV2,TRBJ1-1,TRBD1,CASSFDRGLNTEAFF,TGTGCCAGCAGTTTTGACAGGGGCCTGAACACTGAAGCTTTCTTT
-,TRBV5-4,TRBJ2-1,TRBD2,CASLGLAGGHLDNEQFF,TGTGCCAGCTTAGGGCTAGCGGGAGGACACCTCGACAATGAGCAGTTCTTC
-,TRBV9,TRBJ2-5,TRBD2,CASSVGGGPSETQYF,TGTGCCAGCAGCGTAGGGGGAGGGCCGTCGGAGACCCAGTACTTC
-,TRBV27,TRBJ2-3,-,CASSLNPRVDTQYF,TGTGCCAGCAGTTTGAACCCCCGGGTGGATACGCAGTATTTT
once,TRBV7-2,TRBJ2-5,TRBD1,CASSHGDRPQETQYF,TGTGCCAGCAGCCATGGGGACAGGCCCCAAGAGACCCAGTACTTC
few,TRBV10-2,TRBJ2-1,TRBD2,CASSVDGGSSYNEQFF,TGCGCCAGCAGTGTGGACGGCGGGAGCTCCTACAATGAGCAGTTCTTC
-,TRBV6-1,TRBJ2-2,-,CASSVFAVGGDTGELFF,TGTGCCAGCAGTGTTTTTGCGGTCGGGGGAGACACCGGGGAGCTGTTTTTT
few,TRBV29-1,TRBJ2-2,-,CSAVDRNTGELFF,TGCAGCGCCGTCGACAGGAACACCGGGGAGCTGTTTTTT
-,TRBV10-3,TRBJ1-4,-,CAISEGQGTSNEKLFF,TGTGCCATCAGTGAGGGGCAGGGAACCTCTAATGAAAAACTGTTTTTT
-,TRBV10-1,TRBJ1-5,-,CAGGGQPQHF,TGCGCCGGGGGGGGTCAGCCCCAGCATTTT
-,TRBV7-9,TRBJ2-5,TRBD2,CASSPPGLALWETQYF,TGTGCCAGCAGCCCCCCGGGACTAGCTTTATGGGAGACCCAGTACTTC